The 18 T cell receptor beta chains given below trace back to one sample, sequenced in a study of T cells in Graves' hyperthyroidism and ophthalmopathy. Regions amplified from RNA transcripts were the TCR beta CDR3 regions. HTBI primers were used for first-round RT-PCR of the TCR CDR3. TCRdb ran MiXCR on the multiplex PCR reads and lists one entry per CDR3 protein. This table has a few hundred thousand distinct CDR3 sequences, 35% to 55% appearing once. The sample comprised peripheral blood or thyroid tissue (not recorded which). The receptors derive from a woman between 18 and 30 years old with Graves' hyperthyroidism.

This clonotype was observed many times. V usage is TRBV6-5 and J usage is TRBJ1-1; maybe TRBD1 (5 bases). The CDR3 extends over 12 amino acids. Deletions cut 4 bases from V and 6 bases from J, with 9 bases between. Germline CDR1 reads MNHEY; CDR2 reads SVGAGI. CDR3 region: CASSFWGSEAFF. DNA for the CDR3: TGTGCCAGCAGTTTTTGGGGGTCTGAAGCTTTCTTT.

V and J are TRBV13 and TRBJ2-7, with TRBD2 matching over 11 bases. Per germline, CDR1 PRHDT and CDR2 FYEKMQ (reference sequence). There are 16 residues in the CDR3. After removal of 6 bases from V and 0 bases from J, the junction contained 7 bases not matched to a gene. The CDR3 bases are TGTGCCAGCAGTTTAAGACTAGCGGGGAGCTCCTACGAGCAGTACTTC. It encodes CASSLRLAGSSYEQYF.

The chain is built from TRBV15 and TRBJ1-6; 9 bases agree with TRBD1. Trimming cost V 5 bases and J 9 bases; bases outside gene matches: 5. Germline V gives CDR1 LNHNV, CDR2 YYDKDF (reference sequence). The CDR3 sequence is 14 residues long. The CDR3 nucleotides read TGTGCCACCAGCGCCGGGACAGGGATTTCACCCCTCCACTTT. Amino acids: CATSAGTGISPLHF. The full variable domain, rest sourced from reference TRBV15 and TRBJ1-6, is DAMVIQNPRYQVTQFGKPVTLSCSQTLNHNVMYWYQQKSSQAPKLLFHYYDKDFNNEADTPDNFQSRRPNTSFCFLDIRSPGLGDTAMYLCATSAGTGISPLHFGNGTRLTVT.

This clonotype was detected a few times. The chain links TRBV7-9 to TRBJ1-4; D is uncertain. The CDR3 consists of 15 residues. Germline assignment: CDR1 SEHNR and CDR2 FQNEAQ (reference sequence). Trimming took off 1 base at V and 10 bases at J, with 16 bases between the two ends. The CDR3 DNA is TGTGCCAGCAGCTTAGAACAATACGCGGCGACAAAACTGTTTTTT. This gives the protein CASSLEQYAATKLFF.

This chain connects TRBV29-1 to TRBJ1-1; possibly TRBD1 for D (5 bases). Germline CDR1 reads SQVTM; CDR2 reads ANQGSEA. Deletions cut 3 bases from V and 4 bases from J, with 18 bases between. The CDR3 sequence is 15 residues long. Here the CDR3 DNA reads TGCAGCGTTGATTGGGGCGCAGTAGGTTCCACTGAAGCTTTCTTT. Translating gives CSVDWGAVGSTEAFF.

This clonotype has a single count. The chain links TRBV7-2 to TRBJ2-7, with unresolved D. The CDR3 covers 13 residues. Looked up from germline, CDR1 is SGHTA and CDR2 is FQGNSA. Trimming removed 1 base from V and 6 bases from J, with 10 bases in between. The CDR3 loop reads CASSLGASGEQYF. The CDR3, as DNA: TGTGCCAGCAGCTTAGGGGCATCTGGCGAGCAGTACTTC.

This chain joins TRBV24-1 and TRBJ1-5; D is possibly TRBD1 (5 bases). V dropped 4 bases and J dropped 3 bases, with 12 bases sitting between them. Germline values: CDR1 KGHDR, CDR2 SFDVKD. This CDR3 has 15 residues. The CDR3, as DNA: TGTGCCACCAGTGAAACGGACACGTACAATCAGCCCCAGCATTTT. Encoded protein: CATSETDTYNQPQHF.

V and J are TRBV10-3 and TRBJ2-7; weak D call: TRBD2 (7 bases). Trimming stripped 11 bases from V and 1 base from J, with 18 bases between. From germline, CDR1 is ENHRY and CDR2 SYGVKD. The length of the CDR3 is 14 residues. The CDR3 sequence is CAWKRGDTSYEQYF. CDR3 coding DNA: TGTGCCTGGAAACGGGGGGACACATCCTACGAGCAGTACTTC.

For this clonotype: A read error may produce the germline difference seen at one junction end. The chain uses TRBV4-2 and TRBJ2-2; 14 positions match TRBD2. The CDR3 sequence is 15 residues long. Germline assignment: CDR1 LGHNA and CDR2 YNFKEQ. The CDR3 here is CASSRTSGRSGELSF. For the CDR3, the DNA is TGTGCCAGCAGCCGGACTAGCGGGAGGTCCGGGGAGCTGTCTTTT.

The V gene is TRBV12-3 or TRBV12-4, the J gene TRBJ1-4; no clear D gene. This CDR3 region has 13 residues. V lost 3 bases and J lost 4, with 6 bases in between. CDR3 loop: CASSFRLNEKLFF. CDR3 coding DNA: TGTGCCAGCAGTTTTAGGCTTAATGAAAAACTGTTTTTT.

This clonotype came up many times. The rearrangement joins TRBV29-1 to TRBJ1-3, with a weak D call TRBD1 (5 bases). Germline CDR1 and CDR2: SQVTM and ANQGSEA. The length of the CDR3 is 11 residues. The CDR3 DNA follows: TGCGTGGGGGGCTCTGGAAACACCATATATTTT. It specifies CVGGSGNTIYF.

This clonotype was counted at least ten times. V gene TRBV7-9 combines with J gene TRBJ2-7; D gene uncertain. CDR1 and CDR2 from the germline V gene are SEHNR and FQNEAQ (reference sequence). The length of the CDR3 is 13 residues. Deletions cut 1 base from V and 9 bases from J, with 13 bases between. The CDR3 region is CASSLDFQQSQYF. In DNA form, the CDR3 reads TGTGCCAGCAGCTTAGACTTCCAGCAATCGCAGTACTTC.

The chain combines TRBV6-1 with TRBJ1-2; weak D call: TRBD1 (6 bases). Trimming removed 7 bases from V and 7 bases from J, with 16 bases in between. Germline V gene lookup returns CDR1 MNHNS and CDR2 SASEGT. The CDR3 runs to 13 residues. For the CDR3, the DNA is TGTGCCAGCACCACCCGACAGGCGGGTGGCTACACCTTC. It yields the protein CASTTRQAGGYTF.

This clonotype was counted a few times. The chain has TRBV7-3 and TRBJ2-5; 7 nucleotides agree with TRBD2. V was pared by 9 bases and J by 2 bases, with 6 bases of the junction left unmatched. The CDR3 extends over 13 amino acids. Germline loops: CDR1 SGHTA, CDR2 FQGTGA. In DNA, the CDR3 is TGTGCCAGTGCCCCGGGAGGACAAGAGACCCAGTACTTC. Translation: CASAPGGQETQYF.

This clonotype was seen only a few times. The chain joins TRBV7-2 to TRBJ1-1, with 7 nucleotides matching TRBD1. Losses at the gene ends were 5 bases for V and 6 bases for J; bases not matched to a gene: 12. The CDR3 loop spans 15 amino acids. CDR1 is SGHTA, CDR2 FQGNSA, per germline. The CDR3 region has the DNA TGTGCCAGCAGCCATTTACAGGGGCGAAGTGCTGAAGCTTTCTTT. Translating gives CASSHLQGRSAEAFF. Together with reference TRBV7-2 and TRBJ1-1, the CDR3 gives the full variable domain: GAGVSQSPSNKVTEKGKDVELRCDPISGHTALYWYRQSLGQGLEFLIYFQGNSAPDKSGLPSDRFSAERTGGSVSTLTIQRTQQEDSAVYLCASSHLQGRSAEAFFGQGTRLTVV.

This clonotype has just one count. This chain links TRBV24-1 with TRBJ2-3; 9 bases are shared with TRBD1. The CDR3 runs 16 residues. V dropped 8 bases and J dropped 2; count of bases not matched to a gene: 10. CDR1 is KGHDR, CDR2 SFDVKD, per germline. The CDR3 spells CATTARTGETTDTQYF. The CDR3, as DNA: TGTGCCACCACCGCCCGGACAGGGGAGACCACAGATACGCAGTATTTT.

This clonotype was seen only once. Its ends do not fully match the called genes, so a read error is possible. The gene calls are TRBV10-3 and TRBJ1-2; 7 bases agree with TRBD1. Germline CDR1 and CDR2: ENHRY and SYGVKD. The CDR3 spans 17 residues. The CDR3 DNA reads TGTGCCAGCAGTTACCCCCATCGGACAGGCGCTTACGATGGCTACACCTTC. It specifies CASSYPHRTGAYDGYTF.

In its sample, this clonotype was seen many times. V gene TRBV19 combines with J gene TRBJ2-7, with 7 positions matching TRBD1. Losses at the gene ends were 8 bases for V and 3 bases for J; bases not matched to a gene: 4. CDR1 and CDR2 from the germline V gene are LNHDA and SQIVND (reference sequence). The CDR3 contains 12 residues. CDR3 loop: CASAGTDYEQYF. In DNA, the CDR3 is TGTGCCAGTGCCGGGACAGACTACGAGCAGTACTTC.